Below, 22 T cell receptor beta chains from the same sample are listed, as sequenced in a study of monozygotic twins with cystic fibrosis. TCRdb's table, derived via immunoSEQ multiplex PCR, lists solely in-frame clones and lacks some. Among about 20,000 clones listed, 95% to 97% were seen once. Sequences were obtained from blood. Source of these receptors: a woman aged 25-40 years with cystic fibrosis.

J is TRBJ1-3 and V is TRBV6-6; a possible D gene is TRBD1 (6 bases). CDR1 is MNHNY, CDR2 SVGAGI, per germline (reference sequence). The CDR3 spans 15 residues. V was pared by 5 bases and J by 0 bases, with 11 bases between. Here the CDR3 reads CASSQTGHSGNTIYF. CDR3 DNA: TGTGCCAGCAGTCAGACAGGCCACTCTGGAAACACCATATATTTT.

This clone was detected once. This sequence joins TRBV2 and TRBJ2-3; TRBD2 agrees at 7 bases. This CDR3 spans 16 amino acids. V lost 4 bases, J lost 2 bases, and 9 bases stayed unmatched. Germline CDR1 SNHLY, CDR2 FYNNEI. The CDR3 DNA sequence: TGTGCCAGCAGTGTAGGTAGCGGGTCCAACACAGATACGCAGTATTTT. It translates to CASSVGSGSNTDTQYF.

This clone was detected once. The V call is TRBV11-2, the J call TRBJ2-7, with 9 bases fitting TRBD1. Trimming cost V 4 bases and J 1 base; bases outside gene matches: 5. Germline V gene sequence: CDR1 SGHAT, CDR2 FQNNGV. The CDR3 runs to 15 residues. The chain's CDR3 is CASSWTGDSSYEQYF. The CDR3 DNA follows: TGTGCCAGCAGCTGGACAGGGGATAGTTCCTACGAGCAGTACTTC.

The chain is built from TRBV6-5 and TRBJ2-3; no clear D gene. Deletions cut 0 bases from V and 2 bases from J, with 6 bases between. CDR3 length: 14 residues. Germline V gives CDR1 MNHEY, CDR2 SVGAGI. CDR3 in amino acids: CASSYSTLTDTQYF. Written as DNA, the CDR3 is TGTGCCAGCAGTTACTCGACTCTCACAGATACGCAGTATTTT.

This clone was seen once. The chain is built from TRBV5-1 and TRBJ1-4; 7 nucleotides agree with TRBD1. The V segment lost 2 bases and the J segment 3 bases; nucleotides outside the gene matches: 7. The CDR3 is made up of 16 amino acids. Germline V gene sequence: CDR1 SGHRS, CDR2 YFSETQ. CDR3 nucleotide sequence: TGCGCCAGCAGCTTTCATCAGGGGGTACCTAATGAAAAACTGTTTTTT. Amino acids: CASSFHQGVPNEKLFF.

The chain's CDR3 is CAISEGPPGTSGGAYEQYF. The CDR3 DNA follows: TGTGCCATCAGTGAGGGCCCTCCCGGGACTAGCGGGGGGGCCTACGAGCAGTACTTC. The chain links TRBV10-3 to TRBJ2-7; 16 bases map to TRBD2. V was pared by 2 bases and J by 2 bases, with 9 bases of the junction left unmatched. CDR1 and CDR2 (germline): ENHRY, SYGVKD. The CDR3 has 19 amino acids.

The chain employs TRBV5-1 and TRBJ1-2, with D possibly being TRBD1 (5 bases). The V gene lost 5 bases and the J gene lost 5 bases, with 16 bases spanning the gap. Germline V gives CDR1 SGHRS, CDR2 YFSETQ. The CDR3 has 14 residues. DNA of the CDR3: TGCGCCAGCAGGGTGACGGCAGGGCGGTATGGCTACACCTTC. As protein: CASRVTAGRYGYTF. The full variable domain, in which reference TRBV5-1 and TRBJ1-2 provide the parts outside the CDR3, is KAGVTQTPRYLIKTRGQQVTLSCSPISGHRSVSWYQQTPGQGLQFLFEYFSETQRNKGNFPGRFSGRQFSNSRSEMNVSTLELGDSALYLCASRVTAGRYGYTFGSGTRLTVV.

The CDR3 DNA is TGCGCCGCCGCCAGCGGCAGGCCTGAGGACGAGCAGTACTTC. Translated: CAAASGRPEDEQYF. This rearrangement joins TRBV5-1 to TRBJ2-7; D perhaps matches TRBD2 (5 bases). The CDR3 is 14 amino acids. CDR1 and CDR2 from the germline V gene are SGHRS and YFSETQ. V gave up 10 bases and J gave up 5 bases, with 22 bases separating them. The variable domain in full, with the rest retrieved from reference TRBV5-1 and TRBJ2-7, is KAGVTQTPRYLIKTRGQQVTLSCSPISGHRSVSWYQQTPGQGLQFLFEYFSETQRNKGNFPGRFSGRQFSNSRSEMNVSTLELGDSALYLCAAASGRPEDEQYFGPGTRLTVT.

This clone has only one observation. The V gene is TRBV29-1, the J gene TRBJ1-2; D might be TRBD1 (5 bases). The CDR3 covers 14 residues. Germline V gene data show CDR1 as SQVTM and CDR2 as ANQGSEA. V was clipped by 2 bases and J by 5 bases, with 15 bases between them. The CDR3 is CSVERGEARYGYTF. In DNA form, the CDR3 reads TGCAGCGTTGAACGGGGGGAGGCGAGGTATGGCTACACCTTC.

The chain carries TRBV11-2 and TRBJ1-1; a possible D gene is TRBD1 (5 bases). The CDR3 length is 16 residues. Looked up from germline, CDR1 is SGHAT and CDR2 is FQNNGV. The germline V and J ends were trimmed by 5 bases and 0 bases, with 16 bases remaining between them. CDR3 sequence (DNA): TGTGCCAGCAGCATGGGGAGGGGCACCATGAACACTGAAGCTTTCTTT. Residues: CASSMGRGTMNTEAFF.

This clone appeared a single time. The chain recombines TRBV5-1 with TRBJ2-5; TRBD1 or TRBD2 may be the D gene (5 bases each). The CDR3 has 15 amino acids. The germline V and J ends were trimmed by 4 bases and 5 bases, with 18 bases remaining between them. Germline V gives CDR1 SGHRS, CDR2 YFSETQ. CDR3 residues: CASSRDGWSGETQYF. DNA for the CDR3: TGCGCCAGCAGCCGGGACGGGTGGTCAGGTGAGACCCAGTACTTC.

The chain combines TRBV30 with TRBJ2-1, with D tentatively TRBD2 (6 bases). Trimming removed 3 bases at V and 6 bases at J, with 12 bases between. CDR3 size: 13 residues. Germline V lookup: CDR1 GTSNPN, CDR2 SVGIG (reference sequence). The CDR3 DNA reads as TGTGCCTGGAGAGCAGGGACTTTCAATGAGCAGTTCTTC. Translation gives CAWRAGTFNEQFF.

The genes are TRBV10-3 and TRBJ2-2; D gene uncertain. The CDR3 extends over 15 amino acids. The V and J ends lost 3 bases and 0 bases respectively, with 8 bases between them. Germline V lookup: CDR1 ENHRY, CDR2 SYGVKD. The CDR3 DNA reads TGTGCCATCAGTGACGAGACTGCGAACACCGGGGAGCTGTTTTTT. Its protein product is CAISDETANTGELFF.

The chain has TRBV19 and TRBJ2-3, with 9 bases aligning to TRBD1. Germline values: CDR1 LNHDA, CDR2 SQIVND (reference sequence). V dropped 6 bases and J dropped 4; count of bases not matched to a gene: 5. The CDR3 is 14 amino acids. The CDR3, as DNA: TGTGCCAGTAGGGACAGGGGAAGGGCAGATACGCAGTATTTT. As protein: CASRDRGRADTQYF.

The chain uses TRBV7-2 and TRBJ2-3, with a possible D match to TRBD2 (7 bases). The CDR3 spans 17 residues. The V gene lost 2 bases and the J gene lost 4 bases, with 19 bases spanning the gap. The germline gives CDR1 SGHTA, CDR2 FQGNSA. For the CDR3, the DNA is TGTGCCAGCAGCTTAATGAGGGGGGGCGAGAGGGCAGATACGCAGTATTTT. This translates into CASSLMRGGERADTQYF.

The chain has TRBV5-4 and TRBJ2-7; tentatively, D is TRBD1 (6 bases). The germline V gene has CDR1 SGHNT and CDR2 YYREEE (reference sequence). This CDR3 contains 12 residues. Trimming stripped 4 bases from V and 4 bases from J, with 9 bases between. CDR3 loop: CASSNDRYEQYF. The CDR3 DNA is TGTGCCAGCAGCAACGACAGGTACGAGCAGTACTTC.

The V gene is TRBV11-1, the J gene TRBJ2-2; maybe TRBD1 (5 bases). The V gene's germline CDR1 is SGHAT and CDR2 FQDESV (reference sequence). V was shortened by 5 bases and J by 2 bases, with 9 bases between the two germline ends. The CDR3 runs 14 residues. DNA of the CDR3: TGTGCCAGCAGCCCGGACATTAACACCGGGGAGCTGTTTTTT. It yields the protein CASSPDINTGELFF.

The J gene is TRBJ2-5, the V gene TRBV13; 8 bases align to TRBD1. With V trimmed by 5 bases and J by 5 bases, 4 bases remained unmatched. The germline V gene has CDR1 PRHDT and CDR2 FYEKMQ (reference sequence). This CDR3 is built from 13 residues. CDR3 DNA: TGTGCCAGCAGCAACCAGGGGGCTGAGACCCAGTACTTC. Translating gives CASSNQGAETQYF.

The rearrangement links TRBV18 to TRBJ1-2; a possible D gene is TRBD1 (5 bases). The CDR3 sequence is 14 residues long. V was pared by 4 bases and J by 6 bases, with 15 bases between. CDR1 and CDR2 from the germline V gene are KGHSH and LQKENI. In DNA, the CDR3 is TGTGCCAGCTCACGGGGCACCCCCGCACATGGCTACACCTTC. This codes for CASSRGTPAHGYTF. Looking up the rest from reference TRBV18 and TRBJ1-2 gives the full variable domain: NAGVMQNPRHLVRRRGQEARLRCSPMKGHSHVYWYRQLPEEGLKFMVYLQKENIIDESGMPKERFSAEFPKEGPSILRIQQVVRGDSAAYFCASSRGTPAHGYTFGSGTRLTVV.

The J gene is TRBJ2-4, the V gene TRBV7-2, with unresolved D. V gave up 1 base and J gave up 0 bases, with 16 bases separating them. Germline V gene data show CDR1 as SGHTA and CDR2 as FQGNSA. The CDR3 has 18 amino acids. Here the CDR3 DNA reads TGTGCCAGCAGCTTAGTGGACCTAGGTCACCTAGCCAAAAACATTCAGTACTTC. It codes for CASSLVDLGHLAKNIQYF.

This chain uses TRBV5-6 with TRBJ2-3, with D tentatively TRBD2 (6 bases). The V end lost 4 bases, the J end lost 6 bases, and 18 bases lay between the germline ends. The CDR3 loop spans 15 amino acids. Germline V gives CDR1 SGHDT, CDR2 YYEEEE. This chain's CDR3 is CASSRGVGGEDTQYF. CDR3 sequence (DNA): TGTGCCAGCAGCCGCGGCGTCGGGGGAGAGGATACGCAGTATTTT. Looking up the rest from reference TRBV5-6 and TRBJ2-3 gives the full variable domain: DAGVTQSPTHLIKTRGQQVTLRCSPKSGHDTVSWYQQALGQGPQFIFQYYEEEERQRGNFPDRFSGHQFPNYSSELNVNALLLGDSALYLCASSRGVGGEDTQYFGPGTRLTVL.

The V call is TRBV27, the J call TRBJ2-7; unclear D gene. CDR1 and CDR2 from the germline V gene are MNHEY and SMNVEV (reference sequence). V was shortened by 4 bases and J by 0 bases, with 13 bases between the two germline ends. This CDR3 spans 15 amino acids. CDR3 loop: CASSSLDRFSYEQYF. The CDR3 DNA follows: TGTGCCAGCAGTTCCTTGGACCGATTCTCCTACGAGCAGTACTTC.